This T cell receptor (beta chain) was found in a study of human T cells and chemical hapten exposure. TCRdb reprocessed the RACE reads with MiXCR, giving one entry per CDR3 protein. Of approximately 74,000 distinct CDR3 sequences detected, about 32% appear once; the ten largest clones hold about 8.9%. After removal of 5 bases from V and 5 bases from J, the junction contained 15 bases not matched to a gene. CDR1 and CDR2 (germline): MDHEN, SYDVKM. The CDR3 contains 18 residues. Described time point: patch test 1, 2 weeks after DPC sensitization. Treatment indicated: therapeutic diphenylcyclopropenone sensitization with weekly scalp DPC.

The source of this sequence is a man aged 35 to 55 with alopecia areata. Some clones in this sample may be carry-over from other donors' samples. The sequencing here drew on whole blood, taken in connection with sensitization to the hapten diphenylcyclopropenone (DPC). The chain recombines TRBV28 with TRBJ2-5; 12 bases are a match to TRBD1. As DNA, the CDR3 is TGTGCCAGCAGTCCCCATTACGGGGGACAGGGGGCCGGCGAGACCCAGTACTTC. Protein: CASSPHYGGQGAGETQYF.